These 7 T cell receptor beta chains came from one sample sequenced in a study of Tregs in tolerant kidney transplant recipients. Sequencing was performed with immunoSEQ multiplex PCR; in TCRdb, only in-frame clones are kept and a portion is missing. The data show about 69,000 clones, about 89% seen once. The sequences come from CD4+ T cells from blood, collected before the transplant. The origin of the receptors is a human donor who received a combined kidney and bone marrow transplant.

The V call is TRBV7-8, the J call TRBJ1-2, with TRBD1 matching 8 bases. This CDR3 comprises 16 residues. CDR1 SGHVS and CDR2 FQNEAQ come from the germline V gene. The junction had 14 bases not matched to a gene; V was cut back by 4 bases and J by 7 bases. CDR3 DNA: TGTGCCAGCAGCTCGTCCAAGAGGACAGGGACGGGTGGCTACACCTTC. This codes for CASSSSKRTGTGGYTF. Filled out from reference TRBV7-8 and TRBJ1-2, the complete variable domain reads GAGVSQSPRYKVAKRGQDVALRCDPISGHVSLFWYQQALGQGPEFLTYFQNEAQLDKSGLPSDRFFAERPEGSVSTLKIQRTQQEDSAVYLCASSSSKRTGTGGYTFGSGTRLTVV.

The chain uses TRBV28 and TRBJ1-5; a possible D gene is TRBD1 (5 bases). Trimming left V 8 bases short and J 6 bases short, with 11 bases between. Germline V gene sequence: CDR1 MDHEN, CDR2 SYDVKM. CDR3 length equals 12 residues. The CDR3 DNA is TGTGCCAGCGCCCGGGGGGGTCAGCCCCAGCATTTT. Translating gives CASARGGQPQHF. Combining the CDR3 with reference TRBV28 and TRBJ1-5 gives the whole variable domain DVKVTQSSRYLVKRTGEKVFLECVQDMDHENMFWYRQDPGLGLRLIYFSYDVKMKEKGDIPEGYSVSREKKERFSLILESASTNQTSMYLCASARGGQPQHFGDGTRLSIL.

V and J are TRBV5-1 and TRBJ2-7, with 12 bases fitting TRBD2. Germline V gives CDR1 SGHRS, CDR2 YFSETQ. The ends lost 0 bases at V and 6 bases at J; junction bases unmatched: 4. The CDR3 is 15 residues long. CDR3 DNA: TGCGCCAGCAGCTTGGAGGCTAGCGGGAGGGTCGAGCAGTACTTC. It codes for CASSLEASGRVEQYF. Full variable domain (missing parts from reference TRBV5-1 and TRBJ2-7): KAGVTQTPRYLIKTRGQQVTLSCSPISGHRSVSWYQQTPGQGLQFLFEYFSETQRNKGNFPGRFSGRQFSNSRSEMNVSTLELGDSALYLCASSLEASGRVEQYFGPGTRLTVT.

The genes are TRBV27 and TRBJ2-5; D may be TRBD2 (5 bases). CDR1 and CDR2 (germline): MNHEY, SMNVEV (reference sequence). This CDR3 has 15 residues. V lost 0 bases and J 1 base, leaving 9 bases between the germline ends. CDR3 loop: CASSLSPSIQETQYF. The DNA for the CDR3 is TGTGCCAGCAGTTTATCCCCTAGCATCCAAGAGACCCAGTACTTC.

The chain couples TRBV6-5 to TRBJ1-5, with 9 bases lining up with TRBD1. This CDR3 is built from 13 residues. Per the germline V gene, CDR1 is MNHEY and CDR2 is SVGAGI. V was clipped by 5 bases and J by 5 bases; unmatched bases: 1. DNA of the CDR3: TGTGCCAGCAGTCGGGACAGGGATCAGCCCCAGCATTTT. Protein: CASSRDRDQPQHF.

The chain joins TRBV5-1 to TRBJ2-1; D not certain. Trimming removed 2 bases at V and 4 bases at J, with 7 bases between. Germline CDR1 and CDR2: SGHRS and YFSETQ. There are 13 residues in the CDR3. CDR3 protein: CASSLRVYNEQFF. CDR3 nucleotide sequence: TGCGCCAGCAGCTTACGCGTGTACAATGAGCAGTTCTTC. Full variable domain (remainder filled in from reference TRBV5-1 and TRBJ2-1): KAGVTQTPRYLIKTRGQQVTLSCSPISGHRSVSWYQQTPGQGLQFLFEYFSETQRNKGNFPGRFSGRQFSNSRSEMNVSTLELGDSALYLCASSLRVYNEQFFGPGTRLTVL.

This chain links TRBV14 with TRBJ1-2; D gene uncertain. Between the trimmed V and J ends, which lost 2 bases and 1 base, there was a span of 5 bases. The CDR3 is 13 residues long. Germline V CDR1 and CDR2: SGHDN, FVKESK. The CDR3 protein is CASSQYINYGYTF. CDR3 nucleotides: TGTGCCAGCAGCCAATATATTAACTATGGCTACACCTTC.